This T cell receptor beta chain derives from a study of CD8+ T cells in alopecia areata. Whole-study context: Treated patients swallowed 5 to 10 mg of oral tofacitinib twice daily.

Trimming stripped 3 bases from V and 5 bases from J, with 5 bases between. This CDR3 is 13 amino acids long. Germline-derived CDR1 and CDR2 are MRHNA and SNTAGT. The treatment: oral pan-JAK inhibitor, 5-10 mg twice daily. RNA extraction was followed by reverse transcription into cDNA, which acted as the sequencing template. TCRdb's table, derived via immunoSEQ multiplex PCR, lists solely in-frame clones and lacks some. The top ten hold more than 15% of the sample, which has 150,000 or so clones, about 59% seen once. The chain carries TRBV6-4 and TRBJ1-6; D possibly corresponds to TRBD1 (5 bases). The sequencing used CD8+ T cells sorted from blood, collected at week 4, from a patient treated with tofacitinib. The receptor's source is a human donor with alopecia areata. The CDR3 loop is CASSEDNNSPLHF. In DNA, the CDR3 is TGTGCCAGCAGTGAGGACAATAATTCACCCCTCCACTTT.